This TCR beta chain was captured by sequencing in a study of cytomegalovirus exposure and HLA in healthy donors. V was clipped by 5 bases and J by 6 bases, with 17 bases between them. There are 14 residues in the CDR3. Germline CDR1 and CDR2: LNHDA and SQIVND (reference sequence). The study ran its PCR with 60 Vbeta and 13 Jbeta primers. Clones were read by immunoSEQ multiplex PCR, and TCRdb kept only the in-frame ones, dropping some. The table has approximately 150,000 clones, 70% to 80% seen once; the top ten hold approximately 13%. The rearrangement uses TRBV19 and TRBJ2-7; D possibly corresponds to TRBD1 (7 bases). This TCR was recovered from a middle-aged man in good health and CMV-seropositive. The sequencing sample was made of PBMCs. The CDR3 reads CASSFGGEGAEQYF. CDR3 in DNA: TGTGCCAGTAGTTTCGGGGGAGAGGGGGCCGAGCAGTACTTC.